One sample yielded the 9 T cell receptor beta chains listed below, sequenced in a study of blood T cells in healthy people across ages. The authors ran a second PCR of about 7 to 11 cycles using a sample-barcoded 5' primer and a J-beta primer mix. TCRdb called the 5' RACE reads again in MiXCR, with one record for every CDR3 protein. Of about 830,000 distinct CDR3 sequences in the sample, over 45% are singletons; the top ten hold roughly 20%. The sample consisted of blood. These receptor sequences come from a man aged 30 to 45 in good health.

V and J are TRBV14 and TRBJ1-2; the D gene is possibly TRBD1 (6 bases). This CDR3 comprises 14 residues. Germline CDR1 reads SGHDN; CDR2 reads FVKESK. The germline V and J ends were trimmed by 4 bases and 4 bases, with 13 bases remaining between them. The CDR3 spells CASSRPDRPYGYTF. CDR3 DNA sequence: TGTGCCAGCAGCCGCCCGGACAGACCCTATGGCTACACCTTC.

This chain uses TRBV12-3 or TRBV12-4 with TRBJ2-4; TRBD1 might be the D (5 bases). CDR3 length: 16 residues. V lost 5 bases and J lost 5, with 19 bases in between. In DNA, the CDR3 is TGTGCCAGCAGTCAAGTCGGTCAGGGCCCCGAAAACATTCAGTACTTC. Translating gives CASSQVGQGPENIQYF.

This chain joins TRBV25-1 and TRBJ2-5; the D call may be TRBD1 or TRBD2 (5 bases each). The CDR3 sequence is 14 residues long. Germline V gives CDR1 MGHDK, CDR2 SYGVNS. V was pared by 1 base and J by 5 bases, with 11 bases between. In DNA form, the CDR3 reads TGTGCCAGCAGTGAATTTCGAGGGGTCGAGACCCAGTACTTC. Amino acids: CASSEFRGVETQYF.

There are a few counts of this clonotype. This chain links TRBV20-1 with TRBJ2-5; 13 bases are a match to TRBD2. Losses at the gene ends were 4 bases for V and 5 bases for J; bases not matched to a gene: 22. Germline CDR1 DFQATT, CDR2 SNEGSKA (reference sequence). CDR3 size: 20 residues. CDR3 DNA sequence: TGCAGTGCTAACCCCCCCCAACTAGCGGGGGGGCCCCGGTATTGGGAGACCCAGTACTTC. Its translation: CSANPPQLAGGPRYWETQYF.

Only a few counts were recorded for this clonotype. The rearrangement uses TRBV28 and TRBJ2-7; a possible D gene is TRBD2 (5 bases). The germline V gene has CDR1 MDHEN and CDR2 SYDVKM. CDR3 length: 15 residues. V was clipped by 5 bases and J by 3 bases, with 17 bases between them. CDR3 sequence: CASSLRGLGNYEQYF. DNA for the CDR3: TGTGCCAGCAGTCTCCGAGGGCTGGGGAACTACGAGCAGTACTTC.

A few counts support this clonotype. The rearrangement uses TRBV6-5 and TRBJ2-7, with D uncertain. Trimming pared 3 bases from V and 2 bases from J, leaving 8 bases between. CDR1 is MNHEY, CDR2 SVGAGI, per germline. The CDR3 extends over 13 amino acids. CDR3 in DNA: TGTGCCAGCAGTTATGGGTTAGCCTACGAGCAGTACTTC. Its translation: CASSYGLAYEQYF.

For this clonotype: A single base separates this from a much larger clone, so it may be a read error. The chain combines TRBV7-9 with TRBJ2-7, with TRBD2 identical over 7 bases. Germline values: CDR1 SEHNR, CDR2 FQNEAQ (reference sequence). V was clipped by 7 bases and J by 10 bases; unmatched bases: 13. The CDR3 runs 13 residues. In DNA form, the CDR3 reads TGTGCCAGCACCCCAGCGGGAACGGAGATCCAGTACTTC. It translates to CASTPAGTEIQYF.

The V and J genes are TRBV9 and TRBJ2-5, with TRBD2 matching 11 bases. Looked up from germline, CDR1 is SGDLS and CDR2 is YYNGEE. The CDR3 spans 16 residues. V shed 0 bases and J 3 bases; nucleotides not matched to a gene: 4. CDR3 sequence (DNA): TGTGCCAGCAGCGTAGGGATTAGCGGGGGGGAAGAGACCCAGTACTTC. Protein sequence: CASSVGISGGEETQYF.

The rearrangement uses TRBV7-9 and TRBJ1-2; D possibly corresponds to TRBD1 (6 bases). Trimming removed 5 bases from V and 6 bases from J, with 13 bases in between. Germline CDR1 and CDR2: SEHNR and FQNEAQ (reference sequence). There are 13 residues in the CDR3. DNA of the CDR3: TGTGCCAGCAGCCCGGACAGTTTGAATGGCTACACCTTC. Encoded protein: CASSPDSLNGYTF.